The rows below give T cell receptor beta chains drawn from one sample of a study of T cell changes during pregnancy in multiple sclerosis. TCRdb's copy holds only in-frame clones and misses some; the assay was immunoSEQ multiplex PCR. Of roughly 26,000 clones in the sample, 75% to 90% are singletons; the top ten hold roughly 17%. Sequenced material: CD8+ T cells from peripheral blood mononuclear cells, taken in the second trimester of pregnancy. The source of these receptors is a female donor with multiple sclerosis, enrolled in a pregnancy study. Each CDR3 is given with its conserved first and last residue. The order of the fields is J gene, clone size, D gene, V gene, CDR3 DNA, CDR3 protein. D genes are given only for firm matches. Rows may omit the clone size; those that give it use once, few, many or a size class.

j_call: TRBJ2-5; clone_size: once; d_call: NA; v_call: TRBV14; cdr3_nt: TGTGCCAGCAGCCGCTACAGGGTAGAGACCCAGTACTTC; cdr3_aa: CASSRYRVETQYF
j_call: TRBJ2-5; clone_size: NA; d_call: TRBD1; v_call: TRBV7-9; cdr3_nt: TGTGCCAGCAGCTTAAGTCCCGGGACAGGGGAAGAGACCCAGTACTTC; cdr3_aa: CASSLSPGTGEETQYF
j_call: TRBJ2-7; clone_size: NA; d_call: TRBD1; v_call: TRBV19; cdr3_nt: TGTGCCAGTAGTCCAAAACCTCCGGGACAGGGGATCTACGAGCAGTACTTC; cdr3_aa: CASSPKPPGQGIYEQYF
j_call: TRBJ2-1; clone_size: NA; d_call: NA; v_call: TRBV29-1; cdr3_nt: TGCAGCGCCGCGGGGCAATACAATGAGCAGTTCTTC; cdr3_aa: CSAAGQYNEQFF
j_call: TRBJ1-4; clone_size: NA; d_call: NA; v_call: TRBV27; cdr3_nt: TGTGCCAGCAGTTTAGGAGCAACTAATGAAAAACTGTTTTTT; cdr3_aa: CASSLGATNEKLFF
j_call: TRBJ2-5; clone_size: NA; d_call: TRBD2; v_call: TRBV7-9; cdr3_nt: TGTGCCAGCAGCGGGGGGACCTATGCGGGAGCAGGACTAGAGACCCAGTACTTC; cdr3_aa: CASSGGTYAGAGLETQYF
j_call: TRBJ1-5; clone_size: NA; d_call: NA; v_call: TRBV4-2; cdr3_nt: TGTGCCAGCAGCCAAGATAGAGGGTGGAATAGCAATCAGCCCCAGCATTTT; cdr3_aa: CASSQDRGWNSNQPQHF
j_call: TRBJ1-5; clone_size: NA; d_call: NA; v_call: TRBV19; cdr3_nt: TGTGCCAGTAGTCCTTCGGACACACAGCCCCAGCATTTT; cdr3_aa: CASSPSDTQPQHF
j_call: TRBJ1-5; clone_size: NA; d_call: NA; v_call: TRBV28; cdr3_nt: TGTGCCAGCAGCCTTCAGGGGTTTCAGCCCCAGCATTTT; cdr3_aa: CASSLQGFQPQHF
j_call: TRBJ2-7; clone_size: NA; d_call: NA; v_call: TRBV7-6; cdr3_nt: TGTGCCAGCAGCGTTAGCTCTAGCTCCTACGAGCAGTACTTC; cdr3_aa: CASSVSSSSYEQYF
j_call: TRBJ1-2; clone_size: NA; d_call: NA; v_call: TRBV4-1; cdr3_nt: TGCGCCAGCAGCCCCGAGGCCCCCAGCTCCTATGGCTACACCTTC; cdr3_aa: CASSPEAPSSYGYTF
j_call: TRBJ1-5; clone_size: NA; d_call: NA; v_call: TRBV2; cdr3_nt: TGTGCCAGCAGTCTCCGACAGACGTATAGCAATCAGCCCCAGCATTTT; cdr3_aa: CASSLRQTYSNQPQHF
j_call: TRBJ2-7; clone_size: once; d_call: TRBD1; v_call: TRBV5-5; cdr3_nt: TGTGCCAGCAGCTGGGGACAGCCCTACGAGCAGTACTTC; cdr3_aa: CASSWGQPYEQYF
j_call: TRBJ2-1; clone_size: once; d_call: NA; v_call: TRBV2; cdr3_nt: TGTGCCAGCATCCCGACAGTCGACTCCTACAATGAGCAGTTCTTC; cdr3_aa: CASIPTVDSYNEQFF
j_call: TRBJ2-7; clone_size: NA; d_call: TRBD1; v_call: TRBV28; cdr3_nt: TGTGCCAGCAGTTCGGGGACAGGCTCTTCCTACGAGCAGTACTTC; cdr3_aa: CASSSGTGSSYEQYF
j_call: TRBJ2-1; clone_size: NA; d_call: TRBD2; v_call: TRBV14; cdr3_nt: TGTGCCAGCAGTCCAACTAGCGGGAGAGGGGATGAGCAGTTCTTC; cdr3_aa: CASSPTSGRGDEQFF
j_call: TRBJ2-6; clone_size: NA; d_call: TRBD2; v_call: TRBV19; cdr3_nt: TGTGCCAGTGCTGGACTAGCGGGAGCTGGGGCCAACGTCCTGACTTTC; cdr3_aa: CASAGLAGAGANVLTF
j_call: TRBJ2-2; clone_size: NA; d_call: NA; v_call: TRBV5-6; cdr3_nt: TGTGCCAGCAGCCCCTGGGGCGACACCGGGGAGCTGTTTTTT; cdr3_aa: CASSPWGDTGELFF
j_call: TRBJ2-5; clone_size: NA; d_call: TRBD2; v_call: TRBV28; cdr3_nt: TGTGCCAGCAGTTTACCCGGGACTAGCGGAACAGAGACCCAGTACTTC; cdr3_aa: CASSLPGTSGTETQYF
j_call: TRBJ1-4; clone_size: NA; d_call: TRBD1; v_call: TRBV10-3; cdr3_nt: TGTGCCATCAGTGGGGACAGGGCCTTTGAAAAACTGTTTTTT; cdr3_aa: CAISGDRAFEKLFF
j_call: TRBJ2-1; clone_size: NA; d_call: TRBD2; v_call: TRBV7-3; cdr3_nt: TGTGCCAGCAGCCCGCCTAGCGGCGAGCAGTTCTTC; cdr3_aa: CASSPPSGEQFF
j_call: TRBJ2-1; clone_size: NA; d_call: NA; v_call: TRBV5-4; cdr3_nt: TGTGCCAGCAGCTTGTTCGAGAATGAGCAGTTCTTC; cdr3_aa: CASSLFENEQFF
j_call: TRBJ1-1; clone_size: NA; d_call: NA; v_call: TRBV6-1; cdr3_nt: TGTGCCAGCAGCCCGGGGGAGAGCACTGAAGCTTTCTTT; cdr3_aa: CASSPGESTEAFF
j_call: TRBJ2-1; clone_size: NA; d_call: NA; v_call: TRBV9; cdr3_nt: TGTGCCAGCGACGAGGGTTCGGGCAATGAGCAGTTCTTC; cdr3_aa: CASDEGSGNEQFF
j_call: TRBJ2-7; clone_size: few; d_call: NA; v_call: TRBV5-6; cdr3_nt: TGTGCCAGCAGCCCCGGAGGCGTTTCCCACGAGCAGTACTTC; cdr3_aa: CASSPGGVSHEQYF
j_call: TRBJ2-1; clone_size: once; d_call: TRBD2; v_call: TRBV7-9; cdr3_nt: TGTGCCAGCAGCCAGACTAGCGGGGGGAACAATGAGCAGTTCTTC; cdr3_aa: CASSQTSGGNNEQFF
j_call: TRBJ1-2; clone_size: NA; d_call: NA; v_call: TRBV28; cdr3_nt: TGTGCCAGCAGTGCGGGCGGAAAACCTTCTAACTATGGCTACACCTTC; cdr3_aa: CASSAGGKPSNYGYTF
j_call: TRBJ2-1; clone_size: NA; d_call: TRBD1; v_call: TRBV13; cdr3_nt: TGTGCCAGCAGCTCCCGACGCCACAGGGGGTCCTACAATGAGCAGTTCTTC; cdr3_aa: CASSSRRHRGSYNEQFF
j_call: TRBJ1-2; clone_size: NA; d_call: TRBD1; v_call: TRBV27; cdr3_nt: TGTGCCAGCAGTTTATCGGGGACAGGCCGACTATTCTATGGCTACACCTTC; cdr3_aa: CASSLSGTGRLFYGYTF
j_call: TRBJ1-1; clone_size: NA; d_call: NA; v_call: TRBV5-6; cdr3_nt: TGTGCCAGCCTTTCAGGGTTTATGGATGGGGTCCGGGTAAACACTGAAGCTTTCTTT; cdr3_aa: CASLSGFMDGVRVNTEAFF
j_call: TRBJ2-1; clone_size: NA; d_call: TRBD1; v_call: TRBV5-4; cdr3_nt: TGTGCCAGCGCCTTTGGGGACAGGGCGTATGAGCAGTTCTTC; cdr3_aa: CASAFGDRAYEQFF
j_call: TRBJ1-2; clone_size: NA; d_call: TRBD1; v_call: TRBV7-9; cdr3_nt: TGTGCCAGCAGCTCAGGGGGGTCAACGACGGGCTACACCTTC; cdr3_aa: CASSSGGSTTGYTF
j_call: TRBJ2-3; clone_size: NA; d_call: TRBD2; v_call: TRBV30; cdr3_nt: TGTGCCTGGAGTGTAGCCCTAGCGGCAGATACGCAGTATTTT; cdr3_aa: CAWSVALAADTQYF
j_call: TRBJ2-4; clone_size: NA; d_call: NA; v_call: TRBV7-9; cdr3_nt: TGTGCCAGCAGCTTAGGTTCCAGCGGTCTAGCCAAAAACATTCAGTACTTC; cdr3_aa: CASSLGSSGLAKNIQYF
j_call: TRBJ2-7; clone_size: NA; d_call: TRBD2; v_call: TRBV7-6; cdr3_nt: TGTGCCAGCAGCTTGACTAGCGGGAGGTCCTACGAGCAGTACTTC; cdr3_aa: CASSLTSGRSYEQYF
j_call: TRBJ2-2; clone_size: NA; d_call: TRBD2; v_call: TRBV27; cdr3_nt: TGTGCCAGCACTCCCTTTAGCGTCCTAGCGGGAGGAACGGGGGAGCTGTTTTTT; cdr3_aa: CASTPFSVLAGGTGELFF
j_call: TRBJ1-2; clone_size: NA; d_call: NA; v_call: TRBV7-3; cdr3_nt: TGTGCCAGCAGCTTAATCGGCGGGCCGTTCTCTGGCTATGGCTACACCTTC; cdr3_aa: CASSLIGGPFSGYGYTF
j_call: TRBJ2-7; clone_size: NA; d_call: NA; v_call: TRBV28; cdr3_nt: TGTGCCAGCAGCCTTGAGGATAGCGGTCCTTACGAGCAGTACTTC; cdr3_aa: CASSLEDSGPYEQYF
j_call: TRBJ2-7; clone_size: NA; d_call: TRBD1; v_call: TRBV28; cdr3_nt: TGTGCCAGCAGTTACGGGACAGGTAGCTACGAGCAGTACTTC; cdr3_aa: CASSYGTGSYEQYF
j_call: TRBJ2-7; clone_size: NA; d_call: TRBD1; v_call: TRBV2; cdr3_nt: TGTGCCAGCCTGGCGGGGGACAGGGCCTACGAGCAGTACTTC; cdr3_aa: CASLAGDRAYEQYF
j_call: TRBJ2-1; clone_size: few; d_call: TRBD2; v_call: TRBV6-5; cdr3_nt: TGTGCCAGCAGTTACGAAGAGCGGGATCTAATCAATGAGCAGTTCTTC; cdr3_aa: CASSYEERDLINEQFF
j_call: TRBJ2-3; clone_size: few; d_call: TRBD2; v_call: TRBV2; cdr3_nt: TGTGCCAGCAGTAGGGCGGGAGGGACGTATACGCAGTATTTT; cdr3_aa: CASSRAGGTYTQYF
j_call: TRBJ1-1; clone_size: NA; d_call: NA; v_call: TRBV5-1; cdr3_nt: TGCGCCAGCAGCTTGAAGCAGGGGCAGGGCACTGAAGCTTTCTTT; cdr3_aa: CASSLKQGQGTEAFF
j_call: TRBJ1-5; clone_size: NA; d_call: TRBD1; v_call: TRBV27; cdr3_nt: TGTGCCAGCAGTTTAGCAGGGGGCGGGCAGCCCCAGCATTTT; cdr3_aa: CASSLAGGGQPQHF
j_call: TRBJ1-1; clone_size: NA; d_call: NA; v_call: TRBV28; cdr3_nt: TGTGCCAGCAGGTTTAACCGCGGTCCTGAAGCTTTCTTT; cdr3_aa: CASRFNRGPEAFF
j_call: TRBJ2-7; clone_size: NA; d_call: TRBD1; v_call: TRBV6-1; cdr3_nt: TGTGCCAGCCTGACCGGGACAGGGGCCCACGAGCAGTACTTC; cdr3_aa: CASLTGTGAHEQYF
j_call: TRBJ2-1; clone_size: NA; d_call: TRBD2; v_call: TRBV5-4; cdr3_nt: TGTGCCAGCAGCCTAGCCGGGACTAGCGTCGGGTTCTTC; cdr3_aa: CASSLAGTSVGFF
j_call: TRBJ2-5; clone_size: NA; d_call: TRBD2; v_call: TRBV7-2; cdr3_nt: TGTGCCAGCAGCTTAGAGGTGGCGGGAGGTGTAGAGACCCAGTACTTC; cdr3_aa: CASSLEVAGGVETQYF
j_call: TRBJ2-7; clone_size: once; d_call: NA; v_call: TRBV28; cdr3_nt: TGTGCCAGCCTGTCTGGCCCAAGCAGGTTCTCGTCCTACGAGCAGTACTTC; cdr3_aa: CASLSGPSRFSSYEQYF
j_call: TRBJ1-5; clone_size: NA; d_call: TRBD1; v_call: TRBV11-2; cdr3_nt: TGTGCCAGCAGCCCGGGACAGAATAGCAATCAGCCCCAGCATTTT; cdr3_aa: CASSPGQNSNQPQHF
j_call: TRBJ2-7; clone_size: NA; d_call: TRBD2; v_call: TRBV4-2; cdr3_nt: TGTGCCAGCAGCCAAGATAGCGGGAGCTCCTACGAGCAGTACTTC; cdr3_aa: CASSQDSGSSYEQYF
j_call: TRBJ2-5; clone_size: NA; d_call: NA; v_call: TRBV7-8; cdr3_nt: TGTGCCAGCAGCTTGAGGCAGGGCCCTTCCGAGACCCAGTACTTC; cdr3_aa: CASSLRQGPSETQYF
j_call: TRBJ2-7; clone_size: NA; d_call: NA; v_call: TRBV28; cdr3_nt: TGTGCCAGCAGTTTCCAGGGTCCTTACTACGAGCAGTACTTC; cdr3_aa: CASSFQGPYYEQYF
j_call: TRBJ2-7; clone_size: once; d_call: TRBD1; v_call: TRBV9; cdr3_nt: TGTGCCAGCAGCGGACACGGGACAGAATTTTACTACGAGCAGTACTTC; cdr3_aa: CASSGHGTEFYYEQYF